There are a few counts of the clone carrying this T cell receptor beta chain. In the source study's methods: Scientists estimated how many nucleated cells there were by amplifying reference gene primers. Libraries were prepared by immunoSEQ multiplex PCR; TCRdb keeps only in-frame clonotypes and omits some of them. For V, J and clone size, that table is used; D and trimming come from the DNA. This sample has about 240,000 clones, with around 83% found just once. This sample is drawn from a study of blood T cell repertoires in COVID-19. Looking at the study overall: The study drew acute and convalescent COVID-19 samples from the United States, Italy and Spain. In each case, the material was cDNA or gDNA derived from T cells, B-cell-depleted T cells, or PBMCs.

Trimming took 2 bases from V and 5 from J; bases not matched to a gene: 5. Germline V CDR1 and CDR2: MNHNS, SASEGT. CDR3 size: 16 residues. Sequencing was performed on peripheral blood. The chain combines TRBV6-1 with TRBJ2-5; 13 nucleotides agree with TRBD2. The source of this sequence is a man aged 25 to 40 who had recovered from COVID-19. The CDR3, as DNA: TGTGCCAGCAGTGAATCCGTGACTAGCGGGGGGGAGACCCAGTACTTC. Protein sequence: CASSESVTSGGETQYF.